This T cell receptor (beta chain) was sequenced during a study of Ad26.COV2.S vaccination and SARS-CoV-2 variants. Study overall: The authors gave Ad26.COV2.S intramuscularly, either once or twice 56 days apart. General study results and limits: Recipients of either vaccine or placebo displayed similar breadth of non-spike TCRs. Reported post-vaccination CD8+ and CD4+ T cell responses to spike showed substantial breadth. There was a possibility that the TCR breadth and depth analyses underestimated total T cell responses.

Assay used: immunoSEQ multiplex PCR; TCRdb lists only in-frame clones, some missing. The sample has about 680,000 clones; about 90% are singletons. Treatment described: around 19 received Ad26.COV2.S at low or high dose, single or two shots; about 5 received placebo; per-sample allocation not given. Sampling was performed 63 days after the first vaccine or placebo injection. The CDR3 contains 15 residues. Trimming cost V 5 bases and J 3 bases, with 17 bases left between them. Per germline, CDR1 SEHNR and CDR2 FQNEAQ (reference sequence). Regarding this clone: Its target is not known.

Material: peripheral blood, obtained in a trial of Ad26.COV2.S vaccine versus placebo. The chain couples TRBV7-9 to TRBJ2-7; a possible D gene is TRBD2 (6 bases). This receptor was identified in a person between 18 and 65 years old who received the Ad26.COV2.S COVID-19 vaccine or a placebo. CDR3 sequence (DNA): TGTGCCAGCAGCCTAGGACAAGGAGGGTTCTACGAGCAGTACTTC. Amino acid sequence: CASSLGQGGFYEQYF.